This TCR beta chain was sequenced in a study of T-cell reconstitution after alpha-beta-depleted transplantation in children. Study-wide results and limits: Some patients owed their high day-60 TCRbeta diversity to surviving recipient T cells and thymic progenitors.

Unique molecular identifiers tagged the TCRbeta library. TCRdb itself ran the PCR reads through MiXCR, one entry per CDR3 protein. The data show roughly 670,000 distinct CDR3 sequences, around 13% seen once. Concerning this clonotype itself: No antigen is known for it.

Germline V CDR1 and CDR2: SEHNR, FQNEAQ (reference sequence). The ends lost 3 bases at V and 6 bases at J; junction bases unmatched: 8. The CDR3 loop spans 16 amino acids. V gene TRBV7-9 combines with J gene TRBJ2-1; 10 bases agree with TRBD2. The TCR sequence derives from a girl aged 2 to 9 with congenital amegakaryocytic thrombocytopenia, due to receive a stem cell transplant. Material: PBMCs, obtained before TCRalphabeta/CD19-depleted stem cell transplant. The CDR3 nucleotides read TGTGCCAGCAGCTTGTGTGTTAGCGGGAGGTGCAATGAGCAGTTCTTC. Protein product: CASSLCVSGRCNEQFF.